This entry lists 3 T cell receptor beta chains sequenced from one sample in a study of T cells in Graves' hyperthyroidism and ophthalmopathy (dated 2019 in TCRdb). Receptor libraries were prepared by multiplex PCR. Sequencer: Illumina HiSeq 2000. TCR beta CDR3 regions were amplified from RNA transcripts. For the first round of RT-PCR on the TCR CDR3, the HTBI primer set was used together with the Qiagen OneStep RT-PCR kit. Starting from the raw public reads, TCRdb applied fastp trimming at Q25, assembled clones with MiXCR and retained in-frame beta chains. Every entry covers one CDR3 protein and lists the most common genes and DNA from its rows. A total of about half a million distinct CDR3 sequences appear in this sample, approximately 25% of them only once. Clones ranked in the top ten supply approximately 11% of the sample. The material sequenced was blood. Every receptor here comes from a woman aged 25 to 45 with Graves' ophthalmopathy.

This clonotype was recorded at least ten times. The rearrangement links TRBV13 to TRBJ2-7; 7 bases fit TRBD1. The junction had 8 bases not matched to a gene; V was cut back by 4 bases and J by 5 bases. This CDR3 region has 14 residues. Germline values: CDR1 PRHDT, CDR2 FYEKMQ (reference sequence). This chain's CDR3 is CASSSRQGVHEQYF. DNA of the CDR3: TGTGCCAGCAGCTCCCGACAGGGAGTCCACGAGCAGTACTTC.

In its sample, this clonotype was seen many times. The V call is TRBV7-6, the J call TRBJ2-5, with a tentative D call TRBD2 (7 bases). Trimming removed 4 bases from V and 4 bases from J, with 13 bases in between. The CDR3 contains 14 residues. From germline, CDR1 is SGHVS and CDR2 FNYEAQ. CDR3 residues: CASSWGGALETQYF. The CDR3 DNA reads TGTGCCAGCAGCTGGGGGGGGGCTTTAGAGACCCAGTACTTC.

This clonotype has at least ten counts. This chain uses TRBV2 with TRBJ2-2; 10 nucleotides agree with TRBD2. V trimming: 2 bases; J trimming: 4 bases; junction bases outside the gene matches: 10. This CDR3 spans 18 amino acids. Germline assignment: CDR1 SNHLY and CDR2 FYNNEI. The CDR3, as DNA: TGTGCCAGCAGTGAAAACCTAGCGGGGGAACTGGGCACCGGGGAGCTGTTTTTT. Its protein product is CASSENLAGELGTGELFF.